Shown below are 32 T cell receptor beta chains from a single sample sequenced in a study of blood T cell repertoires in COVID-19. This table comes from immunoSEQ multiplex PCR, and its TCRdb copy is limited to in-frame clones, with some not included. Of some 270,000 clones listed, around nine tenths were seen once; the top ten hold 2% to 2.5%. The sequencing input was peripheral blood. Receptors were obtained from a man aged 50-59 years with acute or convalescent COVID-19.

V is TRBV11-2 and J is TRBJ1-2; 9 bases line up with TRBD1. This CDR3 has 18 residues. V lost 0 bases, J lost 7 bases, and 15 bases stayed unmatched. CDR1 and CDR2 from the germline V gene are SGHAT and FQNNGV. The CDR3 nucleotides are TGTGCCAGCAGCTTAGAGGGGGGAACCGGGACAGGGTCTTTTGGCTACACCTTC. Translation: CASSLEGGTGTGSFGYTF.

The chain has TRBV30 and TRBJ1-2; D is ambiguous. V was clipped by 3 bases and J by 8 bases, with 10 bases between them. The CDR3 consists of 11 residues. Germline V lookup: CDR1 GTSNPN, CDR2 SVGIG (reference sequence). This chain's CDR3 is CAWRRAIGYTF. The CDR3, as DNA: TGTGCCTGGAGGCGGGCCATAGGCTACACCTTC.

CDR3 amino acids: CASSLAGVGKTQYF. CDR3 sequence (DNA): TGTGCCAGCAGTTTAGCAGGGGTGGGCAAGACCCAGTACTTC. V usage is TRBV6-5 and J usage is TRBJ2-5; TRBD1 is a possible D gene (6 bases). The CDR3 has 14 residues. V was shortened by 4 bases and J by 6 bases, with 15 bases between the two germline ends. Germline CDR1 MNHEY, CDR2 SVGAGI.

The chain links TRBV6-5 to TRBJ1-2, with 10 nucleotides matching TRBD1. The V gene's germline CDR1 is MNHEY and CDR2 SVGAGI. CDR3 length: 15 residues. The V segment lost 6 bases and the J segment 2 bases; nucleotides outside the gene matches: 6. CDR3 sequence reads: CASRVGTGENYGYTF. DNA for the CDR3: TGTGCCAGCAGAGTAGGGACAGGGGAGAACTATGGCTACACCTTC.

V and J are TRBV7-6 and TRBJ1-5; 9 bases match TRBD1. In germline, CDR1 is SGHVS, CDR2 FNYEAQ. The CDR3 spans 15 residues. Trimming removed 5 bases from V and 7 bases from J; junction bases left unmatched: 9. This chain's CDR3 is CASSPRDRVGQPQHF. The CDR3 bases are TGTGCCAGCAGCCCTAGGGACAGGGTGGGCCAGCCCCAGCATTTT.

This clone was counted between two and nine times. CDR3 residues: CASSQGAGPYEQYF. CDR3 sequence (DNA): TGTGCCAGCAGCCAAGGAGCGGGGCCCTACGAGCAGTACTTC. The chain joins TRBV4-2 to TRBJ2-7; 7 nucleotides match TRBD2. This CDR3 region has 14 residues. The junction had 2 bases not matched to a gene; V was cut back by 1 base and J by 2 bases. Germline lookup yields CDR1 LGHNA and CDR2 YNFKEQ.

Here the CDR3 DNA reads TGCGCCAGCAGCCAAGTAGGAGCGGCCAGTTACTCTGGAAACACCATATATTTT. It yields the protein CASSQVGAASYSGNTIYF. This sequence joins TRBV4-1 and TRBJ1-3; D remains ambiguous. CDR1 MGHRA and CDR2 YSYEKL come from the germline V gene. The CDR3 runs to 18 residues. Deletions cut 1 base from V and 0 bases from J, with 16 bases between.

V is TRBV30 and J is TRBJ1-1; TRBD1 might be the D (6 bases). Deletions cut 1 base from V and 5 bases from J, with 17 bases between. Germline assignment: CDR1 GTSNPN and CDR2 SVGIG (reference sequence). The CDR3 is 15 amino acids. CDR3 amino acids: CAWSESTGRGTEAFF. CDR3 in DNA: TGTGCCTGGAGTGAAAGTACAGGGCGTGGGACTGAAGCTTTCTTT.

The V and J genes are TRBV4-2 and TRBJ2-7; 11 bases match TRBD2. There are 19 residues in the CDR3. Trimming at V came to 0 bases and at J to 7 bases, leaving 17 bases not matched to a gene. Per germline, CDR1 LGHNA and CDR2 YNFKEQ. CDR3 sequence reads: CASSQELASGGPSMGEQYF. CDR3 nucleotides: TGTGCCAGCAGCCAAGAGTTGGCTAGCGGGGGGCCCTCCATGGGGGAGCAGTACTTC.

This chain joins TRBV30 and TRBJ1-1, with a tentative D call TRBD1 (5 bases). Trimming took off 3 bases at V and 0 bases at J, with 14 bases between the two ends. The length of the CDR3 is 15 residues. Germline V lookup: CDR1 GTSNPN, CDR2 SVGIG (reference sequence). The CDR3 loop reads CAWRVTGTLNTEAFF. As DNA, the CDR3 is TGTGCCTGGAGGGTAACCGGGACTCTGAACACTGAAGCTTTCTTT.

The chain has TRBV4-2 and TRBJ2-3, with 7 bases identical to TRBD2. CDR3 length equals 17 residues. J lost 1 base, V lost 4 bases, and 11 bases had no gene match. Germline lookup yields CDR1 LGHNA and CDR2 YNFKEQ. CDR3 in amino acids: CASSPEIGAGGTDTQYF. DNA of the CDR3: TGTGCCAGCAGCCCAGAGATAGGCGCGGGGGGCACAGATACGCAGTATTTT.

The chain joins TRBV5-1 to TRBJ2-6, with TRBD2 matching 11 bases. Germline V CDR1 and CDR2: SGHRS, YFSETQ. The CDR3 totals 17 residues. J lost 4 bases, V lost 9 bases, and 12 bases had no gene match. The CDR3 DNA reads TGCGCCACCGCGACTAGCGGGGACGCGGGGGGGGCCAACGTCCTGACTTTC. Its translation is CATATSGDAGGANVLTF.

The chain has TRBV7-3 and TRBJ1-2; 7 bases align to TRBD1. Looked up from germline, CDR1 is SGHTA and CDR2 is FQGTGA. This CDR3 has 15 residues. Trimming removed 5 bases from V and 8 bases from J; junction bases left unmatched: 14. CDR3 amino acids: CASSPGTATRVGYTF. The CDR3 nucleotides read TGTGCCAGCAGCCCAGGGACAGCCACTCGCGTCGGCTACACCTTC.

This rearrangement joins TRBV7-3 to TRBJ1-3; 9 bases agree with TRBD1. With V trimmed by 6 bases and J by 0 bases, 9 bases remained unmatched. This CDR3 is 17 amino acids long. Germline V gives CDR1 SGHTA, CDR2 FQGTGA. In nucleotides, the CDR3 is TGTGCCAGCAGTTCCAAACAGGGGGCGACCTCTGGAAACACCATATATTTT. Translating it yields CASSSKQGATSGNTIYF. Based on the CDR3 plus reference TRBV7-3 and TRBJ1-3, the full variable domain is GAGVSQTPSNKVTEKGKYVELRCDPISGHTALYWYRQSLGQGPEFLIYFQGTGAADDSGLPNDRFFAVRPEGSVSTLKIQRTERGDSAVYLCASSSKQGATSGNTIYFGEGSWLTVV.

This chain joins TRBV4-2 and TRBJ1-2; D gene unclear. CDR1 is LGHNA, CDR2 YNFKEQ, per germline. V gave up 3 bases and J gave up 8 bases, with 13 bases separating them. The CDR3 sequence is 13 residues long. CDR3 residues: CASSHAEYFGYTF. CDR3 nucleotides: TGTGCCAGCAGCCACGCTGAGTACTTCGGCTACACCTTC.

CDR3 nucleotide sequence: TGTGCCAGCGAGAGCTCAGACACCTACGAGCAGTACTTC. It specifies CASESSDTYEQYF. J is TRBJ2-7 and V is TRBV6-5; no clear D. Per the germline V gene, CDR1 is MNHEY and CDR2 is SVGAGI. Between the trimmed V and J ends, which lost 8 bases and 2 bases, there was a span of 13 bases. The CDR3 is 13 amino acids.

The chain combines TRBV11-2 with TRBJ1-5, with a weak D call TRBD1 (6 bases). V was cut by 8 bases and J by 9 bases, with 17 bases left in between. The CDR3 covers 13 residues. Looked up from germline, CDR1 is SGHAT and CDR2 is FQNNGV. The CDR3 DNA follows: TGTGCCAGCTCCCCCGGGGGGCGGTTGCCCCAGCATTTT. Protein product: CASSPGGRLPQHF.

This chain uses TRBV15 with TRBJ1-1; TRBD1 matches 7 bases. V dropped 3 bases and J dropped 2; count of bases not matched to a gene: 9. The germline V gene encodes CDR1 LNHNV and CDR2 YYDKDF (reference sequence). The CDR3 has 16 amino acids. CDR3 sequence reads: CATSRGLGTANTEAFF. The CDR3 nucleotides read TGTGCCACCAGCAGGGGACTCGGGACAGCCAACACTGAAGCTTTCTTT. Variable domain in full (rest from reference TRBV15 and TRBJ1-1): DAMVIQNPRYQVTQFGKPVTLSCSQTLNHNVMYWYQQKSSQAPKLLFHYYDKDFNNEADTPDNFQSRRPNTSFCFLDIRSPGLGDTAMYLCATSRGLGTANTEAFFGQGTRLTVV.

The chain employs TRBV27 and TRBJ1-2, with 8 bases that match TRBD1. J was trimmed by 3 bases and V by 4 bases; bases with no gene match: 13. The germline CDR1 and CDR2 sequences are MNHEY and SMNVEV (reference sequence). The CDR3 spans 17 residues. The CDR3 DNA reads TGTGCCAGCAGTTCGTTCCCGAACAGGGGGGGCGACTATGGCTACACCTTC. It encodes CASSSFPNRGGDYGYTF.

The chain links TRBV10-3 to TRBJ1-1; a weak D match, TRBD1 (6 bases). CDR1 and CDR2 from the germline V gene are ENHRY and SYGVKD. Trimming removed 3 bases at V and 4 bases at J, with 12 bases between. The CDR3 runs 14 residues. The CDR3 region is CAISDPGRGTEAFF. CDR3 nucleotides: TGTGCCATCAGTGATCCGGGCAGGGGCACTGAAGCTTTCTTT.

The V and J genes are TRBV14 and TRBJ2-2; D is perhaps TRBD2 (5 bases). In germline, CDR1 is SGHDN, CDR2 FVKESK. CDR3 length: 16 residues. Trimming took 1 base from V and 4 from J, leaving 13 bases between them. The CDR3 nucleotides read TGTGCCAGCAGCCAAGGTTACCGGGCGGGCACCGGGGAGCTGTTTTTT. This encodes CASSQGYRAGTGELFF.

The chain uses TRBV4-2 and TRBJ2-7; tentatively, D is TRBD1 (6 bases). Trimming pared 0 bases from V and 3 bases from J, leaving 9 bases between. Germline loops: CDR1 LGHNA, CDR2 YNFKEQ. The CDR3 contains 14 residues. The CDR3 DNA reads TGTGCCAGCAGCCAAGATAAGGACAGCTACGAGCAGTACTTC. It is translated as CASSQDKDSYEQYF.

The V and J genes are TRBV18 and TRBJ2-3; a weak D match, TRBD1 (5 bases). V dropped 6 bases and J dropped 6 bases, with 13 bases sitting between them. Germline CDR1 is KGHSH and CDR2 is LQKENI. The CDR3 loop spans 13 amino acids. In nucleotides, the CDR3 is TGTGCCAGCTCCCTGAATTCAGGGGATACGCAGTATTTT. Translated, it gives CASSLNSGDTQYF.

This clone was recorded a few times. The chain carries TRBV13 and TRBJ1-1; D remains unclear. V was clipped by 0 bases and J by 6 bases, with 8 bases between them. Germline loops: CDR1 PRHDT, CDR2 FYEKMQ (reference sequence). There are 13 residues in the CDR3. The CDR3 DNA is TGTGCCAGCAGCTTAGGTCGTCGGGCTGAAGCTTTCTTT. Encoded protein: CASSLGRRAEAFF.

The genes are TRBV7-3 and TRBJ1-2; 8 bases are shared with TRBD1. The ends lost 6 bases at V and 7 bases at J; junction bases unmatched: 7. There are 13 residues in the CDR3. The germline gives CDR1 SGHTA, CDR2 FQGTGA. This CDR3 reads CASSSDRGTGYTF. CDR3 DNA sequence: TGTGCCAGCAGTTCCGACAGGGGCACTGGCTACACCTTC.

The chain uses TRBV5-1 and TRBJ2-5; 7 bases align to TRBD1. V lost 0 bases to trimming and J lost 4 bases; unmatched junction nucleotides: 3. Germline CDR1 SGHRS, CDR2 YFSETQ. The length of the CDR3 is 14 residues. CDR3 loop: CASSLAQGVETQYF. In nucleotides, the CDR3 is TGCGCCAGCAGCTTGGCCCAGGGGGTAGAGACCCAGTACTTC.

This chain links TRBV2 with TRBJ2-1, with 7 bases lining up with TRBD1. The CDR3 is made up of 12 amino acids. Trimming at V came to 6 bases and at J to 10 bases, leaving 6 bases not matched to a gene. From germline, CDR1 is SNHLY and CDR2 FYNNEI. CDR3 DNA: TGTGCCAGCAGGCCACAGGGGTACGAGCAGTTCTTC. It encodes CASRPQGYEQFF.

For this clone: In the same sample, other DNA sequences code for this CDR3. This chain joins TRBV3-1 (or the pseudogene TRBV3-2) and TRBJ1-4; weak D call: TRBD1 (6 bases). The V gene lost 4 bases and the J gene lost 7 bases, with 10 bases spanning the gap. Per germline, CDR1 LGHDT and CDR2 YNNKEL (reference sequence). The CDR3 contains 13 residues. CDR3 region: CASSPRGGEKLFF. CDR3 in DNA: TGTGCCAGCAGCCCGAGGGGGGGTGAAAAACTGTTTTTT.

The chain has TRBV5-1 and TRBJ2-7; D uncertain. Germline CDR1 reads SGHRS; CDR2 reads YFSETQ. Trimming cost V 4 bases and J 3 bases, with 11 bases left between them. CDR3 length: 13 amino acids. The CDR3 DNA follows: TGCGCCAGCAGCCTAATCGAAAGCTACGAGCAGTACTTC. Encoded protein: CASSLIESYEQYF.

The genes are TRBV2 and TRBJ2-1, with a possible D match to TRBD1 (6 bases). The CDR3 covers 14 residues. Germline loops: CDR1 SNHLY, CDR2 FYNNEI. V was trimmed by 4 bases and J by 9 bases, leaving 16 bases between them. The CDR3 sequence is CASSVQGEESEQFF. The CDR3 DNA reads as TGTGCCAGCAGTGTACAGGGAGAGGAAAGTGAGCAGTTCTTC.

The chain links TRBV3-1 (or the pseudogene TRBV3-2) to TRBJ1-3; D gene ambiguous. Trimming left V 1 base short and J 4 bases short, with 14 bases between. The CDR3 sequence is 16 residues long. Germline lookup yields CDR1 LGHDT and CDR2 YNNKEL (reference sequence). The CDR3 sequence: CASSQAGTGSGNTIYF. CDR3 nucleotide sequence: TGTGCCAGCAGCCAAGCAGGAACGGGGTCCGGAAACACCATATATTTT.

This clone was detected only once. The rearrangement links TRBV5-6 to TRBJ2-7; 7 positions agree with TRBD1. This CDR3 comprises 16 residues. V was clipped by 0 bases and J by 3 bases; unmatched bases: 9. Per germline, CDR1 SGHDT and CDR2 YYEEEE. CDR3 in amino acids: CASSLGNRDSHYEQYF. For the CDR3, the DNA is TGTGCCAGCAGCTTGGGGAACCGGGACAGTCACTACGAGCAGTACTTC.